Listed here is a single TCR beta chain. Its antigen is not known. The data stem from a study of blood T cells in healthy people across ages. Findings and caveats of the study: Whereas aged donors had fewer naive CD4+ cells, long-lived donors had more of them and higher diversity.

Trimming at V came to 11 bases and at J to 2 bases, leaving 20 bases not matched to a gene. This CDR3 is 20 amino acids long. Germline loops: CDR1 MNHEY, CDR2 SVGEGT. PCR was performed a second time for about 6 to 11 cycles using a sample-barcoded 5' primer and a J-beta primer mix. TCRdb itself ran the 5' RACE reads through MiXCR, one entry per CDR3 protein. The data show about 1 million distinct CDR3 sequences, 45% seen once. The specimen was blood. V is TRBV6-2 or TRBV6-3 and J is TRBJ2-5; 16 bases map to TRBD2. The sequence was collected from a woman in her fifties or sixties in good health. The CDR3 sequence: CARTPLFGTSGRGRQETQYF. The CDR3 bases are TGTGCCCGCACCCCCCTGTTCGGGACTAGCGGGAGGGGGCGACAAGAGACCCAGTACTTC.